This T cell receptor (beta chain) was captured in a study of post-analysis software for immune sequencing data. Overall study: Clinical courses comprised relapsing-remitting, secondary progressive and progressive-relapsing multiple sclerosis.

Presence of unique molecular identifiers characterized the TCR beta cDNA libraries. TCRdb itself ran the PCR reads through MiXCR, one entry per CDR3 protein. The table has 650,000 to 900,000 distinct CDR3 sequences, more than 45% seen once. This CDR3 is 15 amino acids long. Germline lookup yields CDR1 SNHLY and CDR2 FYNNEI. Trimming cost V 4 bases and J 1 base, with 12 bases left between them. This clonotype was seen more than once but under ten times. Its antigen is undetermined. Study-wide results and limits: Included in a set of about 5 TRBV segments more frequent in patients than controls were TRBV5-6, TRBV5-1 and TRBV20-1.

The source material was blood. The source of this sequence is a girl between 10 and 17 years old with multiple sclerosis. The chain couples TRBV2 to TRBJ2-3, with TRBD2 as a possible D gene (5 bases). The CDR3 bases are TGTGCCAGCAGTGGCCCAAGCGGCGGCACAGATACGCAGTATTTT. As protein: CASSGPSGGTDTQYF.